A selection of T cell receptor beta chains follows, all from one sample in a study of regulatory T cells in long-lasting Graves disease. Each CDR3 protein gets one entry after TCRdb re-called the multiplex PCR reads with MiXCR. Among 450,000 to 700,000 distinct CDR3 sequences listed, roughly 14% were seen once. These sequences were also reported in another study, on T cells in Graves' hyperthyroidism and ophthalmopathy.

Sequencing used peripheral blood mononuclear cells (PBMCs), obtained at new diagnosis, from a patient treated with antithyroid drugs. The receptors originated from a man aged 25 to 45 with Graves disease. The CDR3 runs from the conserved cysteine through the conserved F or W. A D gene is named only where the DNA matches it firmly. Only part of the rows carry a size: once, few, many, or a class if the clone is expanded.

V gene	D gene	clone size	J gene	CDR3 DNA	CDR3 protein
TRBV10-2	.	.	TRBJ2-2	TGCGCCAGCATTAACGGCACCGGGGAGCTGTTTTTT	CASINGTGELFF
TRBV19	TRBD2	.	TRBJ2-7	TGTGCCAGTAGTATGACCGAGCGGGACTACGAGCAGTACTTC	CASSMTERDYEQYF
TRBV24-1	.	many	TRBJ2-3	TGTGCCACCAGTGTTACAGATACGCAGTATTTT	CATSVTDTQYF
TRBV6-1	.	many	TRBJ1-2	TGTGCCAGCAGGGGGCCGGATGGCTACACCTTC	CASRGPDGYTF
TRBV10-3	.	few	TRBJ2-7	TGTGCCACGGGGACTGAGTCCTACGAGCAGTACTTC	CATGTESYEQYF
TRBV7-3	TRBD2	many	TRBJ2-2	TGTGCCAGCAGCTTAGGCGGGGGGAACACCGGGGAGCTGTTTTTT	CASSLGGGNTGELFF
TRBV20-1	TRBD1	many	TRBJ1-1	TGCAGCGCGAAACCGGGACAGGGGCTGACTGAAGCTTTCTTT	CSAKPGQGLTEAFF
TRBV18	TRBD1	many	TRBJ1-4	TGTGCCAGCTCACCGGAGGGGGCGGAAAAACTGTTTTTT	CASSPEGAEKLFF
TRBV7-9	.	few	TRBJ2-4	TGTGCCAGCAGCTCCCGGTTGAGAGGGGCTCTAGCCAAAAACATTCAGTACTTC	CASSSRLRGALAKNIQYF
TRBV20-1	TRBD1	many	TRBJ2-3	TGCAGTGCTTCCCGGGACAGGGGCACAGATACGCAGTATTTT	CSASRDRGTDTQYF
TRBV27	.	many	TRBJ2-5	TGTGCCAGCAGCGTCCAGGTCGGAGAGACCCAGTACTTC	CASSVQVGETQYF
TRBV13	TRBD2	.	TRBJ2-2	TGTGCCAGCAGCACGACTAGCGGGGGCACCGGGGAGCTGTCTTTT	CASSTTSGGTGELSF
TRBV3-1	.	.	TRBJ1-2	TGTGCCAGCAGCCAAAGGGACCGTGGCTACACCTTC	CASSQRDRGYTF
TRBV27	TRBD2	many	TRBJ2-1	TGTGCCAGCACCCGCTCTGGGGGGGTTAAGTATGAGCAGTTCTTC	CASTRSGGVKYEQFF
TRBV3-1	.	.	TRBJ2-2	TGTGCCAGCAGCCAATCAGGGTGGGGTGGCACCGGGGAGCTGTTTTTT	CASSQSGWGGTGELFF
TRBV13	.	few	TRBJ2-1	TGTGCCAGCAGAGAGGGGTCGGGGTCCTCCTACAATGAGCAGTTCTTC	CASREGSGSSYNEQFF
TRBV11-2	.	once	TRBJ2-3	TGTGCCAGCAGCTTGCCGGGGGTAGATACGCAGTATTTT	CASSLPGVDTQYF
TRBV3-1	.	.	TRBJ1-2	TGTGCCAGCAGCCAAGATCTGTGGGGTCCTGGCTACACCTTC	CASSQDLWGPGYTF
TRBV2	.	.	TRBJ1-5	TGTGCCAGCAGGAGGGAGCAGGGACCCAATCAGCCCCAGCATTTT	CASRREQGPNQPQHF
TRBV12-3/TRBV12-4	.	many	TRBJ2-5	TGTGCCAGCAGTTCCCCCCGAATGGAGACCCAGTACTTC	CASSSPRMETQYF
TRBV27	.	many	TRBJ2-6	TGTGCCAGCAGTCCAAGGAGGGGGGCGAACTCTGGGGCCAACGTCCTGACTTTC	CASSPRRGANSGANVLTF
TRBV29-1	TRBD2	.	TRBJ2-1	TGCAGCGTACGGACTAGCGGGAGGGTCGTGGATGAGCAGTTCTTC	CSVRTSGRVVDEQFF
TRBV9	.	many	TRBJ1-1	TGTGCCAGCAGCGTAATTATAGGAAAAAACACTGAAGCTTTCTTT	CASSVIIGKNTEAFF
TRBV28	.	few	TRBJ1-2	TGTGCCAGCACCTCCGGGACATTTGGCTACACCTTC	CASTSGTFGYTF
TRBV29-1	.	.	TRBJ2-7	TGCAGCGTATTCGCCCGTGGTTCCTACGAGCAGTACTTC	CSVFARGSYEQYF
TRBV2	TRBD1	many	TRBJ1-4	TGTGCCAGCAGTGAAGCGCAGGGGGGAGTTGAAAAACTGTTTTTT	CASSEAQGGVEKLFF
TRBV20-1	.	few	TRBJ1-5	TGCAGTGCTGGTCGGCGGGATCAGCCCCAGCATTTT	CSAGRRDQPQHF
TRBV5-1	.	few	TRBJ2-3	TGCGCCAGCAGCTTGGTGGGACGGGTCACAGATACGCAGTATTTT	CASSLVGRVTDTQYF
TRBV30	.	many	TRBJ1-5	TGTGCCTGGAGTCAAAGTCGTGGAGGGCACAGTCAGCCCCAGCATTTT	CAWSQSRGGHSQPQHF
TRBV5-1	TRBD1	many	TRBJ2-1	TGCGCCAGCAGCTCCGGACAGGGGACGGGTGAGCAGTTCTTC	CASSSGQGTGEQFF
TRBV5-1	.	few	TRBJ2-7	TGCGCCAGCAGCCAAAGGGTCCCGAGGGACGAGCAGTACTTC	CASSQRVPRDEQYF
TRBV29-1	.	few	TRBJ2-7	TGCAGCGTTCTCGATGTGGCCTCCTACGATCAGTACTTC	CSVLDVASYDQYF
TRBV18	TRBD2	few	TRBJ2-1	TGTGCCAGCTCACCCCAGGCTAGCGGGAGGGCCGGTGAGCAGTTCTTC	CASSPQASGRAGEQFF
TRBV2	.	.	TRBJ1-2	TGTGCCAGCAGTCATGTTAGGGGTGGCTACACCTTC	CASSHVRGGYTF
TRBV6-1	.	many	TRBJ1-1	TGTGCCAGCAGTACAGTGCTCAACACTGAAGCTTTCTTT	CASSTVLNTEAFF
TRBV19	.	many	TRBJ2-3	TGTGCCACCAGCCTGGAACCCAGCACAGATACGCAGTATTTT	CATSLEPSTDTQYF
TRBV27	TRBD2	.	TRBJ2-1	TGTGCCAGCAGTTTTTTAGCGGGAGGGACCTACAATGAGCAGTTCTTC	CASSFLAGGTYNEQFF
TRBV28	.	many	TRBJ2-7	TGTGCCAGCGGGAGTGGCGTAACCTACGAGCAGTACTTC	CASGSGVTYEQYF
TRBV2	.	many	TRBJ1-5	TGTGCCAGCAGTACCTACGGACAGAATCAGCCCCAGCATTTT	CASSTYGQNQPQHF
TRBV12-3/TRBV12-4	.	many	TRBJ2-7	TGTGCCAGCAGTTTGCCTAGGCTAGTGCAGTACTTC	CASSLPRLVQYF
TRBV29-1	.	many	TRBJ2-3	TGCAGCGTTGTCGGCTCGGGGAACACAGATACGCAGTATTTT	CSVVGSGNTDTQYF
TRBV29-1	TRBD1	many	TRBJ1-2	TGCAGCGCCGCCCGGGCAGGGGGCGCGGAAGGCTACACCTTC	CSAARAGGAEGYTF
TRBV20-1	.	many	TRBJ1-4	TGCACAGCCACCGGGCAGGAGGGTAATGAAAAACTGTTTTTT	CTATGQEGNEKLFF
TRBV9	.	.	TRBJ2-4	TGTGCCAGCAGCGTAGACTATACCAAAAACATTCAGTACTTC	CASSVDYTKNIQYF
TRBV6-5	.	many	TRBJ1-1	TGTGCCAGCAGTTTCAGGGTTGGGACTGAAGCTTTCTTT	CASSFRVGTEAFF
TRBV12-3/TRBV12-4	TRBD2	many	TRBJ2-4	TGTGCCAGCAGTTTAAGGACTAGCAGCAAAAACATTCAGTACTTC	CASSLRTSSKNIQYF
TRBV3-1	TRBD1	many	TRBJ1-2	TGTGCCAGCAGCTTAATTGGGGGACAGTTTCGTGGCTACACCTTC	CASSLIGGQFRGYTF
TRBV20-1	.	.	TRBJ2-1	TGCAGTGCTAGAGATGTGGGGGCGTACGGCGAGCAGTTCTTC	CSARDVGAYGEQFF
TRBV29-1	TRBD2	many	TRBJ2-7	TGCAGCGTTGCCGGGCCGGGGGGAGGCGAGCAGTACTTC	CSVAGPGGGEQYF
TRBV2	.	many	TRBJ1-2	TGTGCCAGCAGTGTAAACAGGGACTATGGCTACACCTTC	CASSVNRDYGYTF
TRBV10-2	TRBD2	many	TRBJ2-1	TGCGCCAGCAGTGGGGGGACTAGCGGAGCTGACAATGAGCAGTTCTTC	CASSGGTSGADNEQFF
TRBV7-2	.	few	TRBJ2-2	TGTGCCAGCAGCCCCGAGCTGAACACCGGGGAGCTGTTTTTT	CASSPELNTGELFF
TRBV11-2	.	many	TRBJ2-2	TGTGCCAGCAGCTTAGTCCCGCGGGGCGCGAACACCGGGGAGCTGTTTTTT	CASSLVPRGANTGELFF
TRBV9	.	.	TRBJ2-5	TGTGCCAGCAGCCCCGAGGGGGGAATCGTACAAGAGACCCAGTACTTC	CASSPEGGIVQETQYF